The 14 T cell receptor beta chains below were found in one sample sequenced in a study of shared T cell receptors in the human thymus. Using immunoSEQ multiplex PCR, the repertoire was profiled, and TCRdb retains in-frame clones only, with some absent. The table includes about 660,000 clones, roughly 88% detected once. The data also belong to a second study, concerning human thymus T cells.

The material sequenced was thymocytes. These receptors originate from a boy under three years old with a congenital heart defect.

This chain uses TRBV5-1 with TRBJ2-1; D may be TRBD2 (7 bases). Germline V gives CDR1 SGHRS, CDR2 YFSETQ. CDR3 length: 17 amino acids. Deletions cut 4 bases from V and 4 bases from J, with 21 bases between. The CDR3 coding sequence is TGCGCCAGCAGCCTGAGGAGGGGGGAGGGGAAGTACAATGAGCAGTTCTTC. This encodes CASSLRRGEGKYNEQFF.

This chain connects TRBV2 to TRBJ2-2; D remains ambiguous. CDR1 and CDR2 (germline): SNHLY, FYNNEI. The CDR3 runs to 13 residues. V shed 7 bases and J shed 7 bases, with 13 bases lying between them. The CDR3 DNA reads as TGTGCCAGCACCCTAGATCGAGGCGGGGAGCTGTTTTTT. This sequence encodes CASTLDRGGELFF.

V gene TRBV6-5 combines with J gene TRBJ2-7; possible D gene TRBD2, 6 bases. CDR3 size: 14 residues. V lost 2 bases and J 0 bases, leaving 8 bases between the germline ends. Germline V lookup: CDR1 MNHEY, CDR2 SVGAGI. The chain's CDR3 is CASSYVGSSYEQYF. The CDR3 coding sequence is TGTGCCAGCAGTTACGTCGGGAGCTCCTACGAGCAGTACTTC.

V and J are TRBV5-1 and TRBJ2-5, with 8 bases lining up with TRBD2. V lost 4 bases, J lost 4 bases, and 3 bases stayed unmatched. The CDR3 covers 13 residues. Germline CDR1 and CDR2: SGHRS and YFSETQ. The DNA of the CDR3 is TGCGCCAGCAGCCTTAGCGGGATAGAGACCCAGTACTTC. It specifies CASSLSGIETQYF.

The chain's CDR3 is CASSKGENGAGELFF. CDR3 DNA: TGTGCCAGCAGTAAGGGGGAGAATGGCGCCGGGGAGCTGTTTTTT. This sequence joins TRBV27 and TRBJ2-2, with D maybe TRBD1 (6 bases). CDR1 is MNHEY and CDR2 is SMNVEV in the germline V gene (reference sequence). The CDR3 consists of 15 residues. V was trimmed by 5 bases and J by 6 bases, leaving 16 bases between them.

The chain couples TRBV9 to TRBJ2-7; a possible D gene is TRBD1 (5 bases). Germline lookup yields CDR1 SGDLS and CDR2 YYNGEE. The CDR3 totals 16 residues. The germline V and J ends were trimmed by 0 bases and 2 bases, with 15 bases remaining between them. In nucleotides, the CDR3 is TGTGCCAGCAGCGTAGAAGGCAGGGCGCACCCCTACGAGCAGTACTTC. This translates into CASSVEGRAHPYEQYF.

The chain has TRBV14 and TRBJ2-1, with 12 bases matching TRBD2. The germline gives CDR1 SGHDN, CDR2 FVKESK. CDR3 length: 19 residues. After removal of 2 bases from V and 1 base from J, the junction contained 9 bases not matched to a gene. CDR3 sequence reads: CASSQWGSSGRESYNEQFF. The CDR3 DNA sequence: TGTGCCAGCAGCCAATGGGGATCTAGCGGGAGGGAGTCCTACAATGAGCAGTTCTTC. The complete variable domain, with remaining parts taken from reference TRBV14 and TRBJ2-1, reads EAGVTQFPSHSVIEKGQTVTLRCDPISGHDNLYWYRRVMGKEIKFLLHFVKESKQDESGMPNNRFLAERTGGTYSTLKVQPAELEDSGVYFCASSQWGSSGRESYNEQFFGPGTRLTVL.

V is TRBV10-3 and J is TRBJ1-2; possibly TRBD1 for D (5 bases). CDR1 and CDR2 (germline): ENHRY, SYGVKD. V shed 6 bases and J shed 8 bases, with 22 bases lying between them. This CDR3 contains 15 residues. CDR3 nucleotide sequence: TGTGCCATCAGACGACCGGGGGATAAAATTGGGGGCTACACCTTC. Encoded protein: CAIRRPGDKIGGYTF.

The CDR3 sequence: CASSQDRKAGAGDTQYF. The CDR3 bases are TGTGCCAGCAGCCAAGATCGGAAAGCGGGAGCGGGAGATACGCAGTATTTT. The chain couples TRBV14 to TRBJ2-3; TRBD2 matches 8 bases. Germline V gene lookup returns CDR1 SGHDN and CDR2 FVKESK. CDR3 length equals 17 residues. V lost 0 bases and J lost 5; bases outside the gene matches: 10. Using reference TRBV14 and TRBJ2-3 for the parts outside the CDR3, the full variable domain is EAGVTQFPSHSVIEKGQTVTLRCDPISGHDNLYWYRRVMGKEIKFLLHFVKESKQDESGMPNNRFLAERTGGTYSTLKVQPAELEDSGVYFCASSQDRKAGAGDTQYFGPGTRLTVL.

The chain is built from TRBV7-9 and TRBJ1-2; no clear D gene. Trimming stripped 5 bases from V and 5 bases from J, with 21 bases between. The CDR3 totals 16 residues. Germline lookup yields CDR1 SEHNR and CDR2 FQNEAQ (reference sequence). In DNA, the CDR3 is TGTGCCAGCAGCCACCGGACCGGGCCAACGGGATATGGCTACACCTTC. Translated: CASSHRTGPTGYGYTF.

The chain is built from TRBV10-2 and TRBJ1-1; 8 bases match TRBD1. This CDR3 region has 16 residues. V lost 0 bases, J lost 1 base, and 4 bases stayed unmatched. Germline V CDR1 and CDR2: WSHSY, SAAADI. CDR3 protein: CASSESGDRGNTEAFF. For the CDR3, the DNA is TGCGCCAGCAGTGAGTCGGGAGACAGGGGGAACACTGAAGCTTTCTTT.

The chain couples TRBV11-2 to TRBJ2-7; 12 nucleotides agree with TRBD2. This CDR3 comprises 19 residues. V shed 5 bases and J 6 bases; nucleotides not matched to a gene: 20. Germline loops: CDR1 SGHAT, CDR2 FQNNGV. This CDR3 is CASSTSRLAGGPGWCEQYF. CDR3 DNA sequence: TGTGCCAGCAGCACTAGTCGGCTAGCGGGAGGGCCGGGGTGGTGCGAGCAGTACTTC.

This chain uses TRBV9 with TRBJ1-6, with D tentatively TRBD1 (6 bases). There are 15 residues in the CDR3. V was pared by 4 bases and J by 10 bases, with 18 bases between. The germline CDR1 and CDR2 sequences are SGDLS and YYNGEE. In DNA, the CDR3 is TGTGCCAGCAGCCTGGGGGGCAGCGGGGAATCACCCCTCCACTTT. Translated, it gives CASSLGGSGESPLHF.

V usage is TRBV6-1 and J usage is TRBJ2-5, with a weak D call TRBD2 (5 bases). V was clipped by 2 bases and J by 5 bases, with 9 bases between them. CDR3 size: 13 residues. Germline assignment: CDR1 MNHNS and CDR2 SASEGT. This chain's CDR3 is CASSEWGAETQYF. The CDR3 nucleotides read TGTGCCAGCAGTGAATGGGGAGCGGAGACCCAGTACTTC.